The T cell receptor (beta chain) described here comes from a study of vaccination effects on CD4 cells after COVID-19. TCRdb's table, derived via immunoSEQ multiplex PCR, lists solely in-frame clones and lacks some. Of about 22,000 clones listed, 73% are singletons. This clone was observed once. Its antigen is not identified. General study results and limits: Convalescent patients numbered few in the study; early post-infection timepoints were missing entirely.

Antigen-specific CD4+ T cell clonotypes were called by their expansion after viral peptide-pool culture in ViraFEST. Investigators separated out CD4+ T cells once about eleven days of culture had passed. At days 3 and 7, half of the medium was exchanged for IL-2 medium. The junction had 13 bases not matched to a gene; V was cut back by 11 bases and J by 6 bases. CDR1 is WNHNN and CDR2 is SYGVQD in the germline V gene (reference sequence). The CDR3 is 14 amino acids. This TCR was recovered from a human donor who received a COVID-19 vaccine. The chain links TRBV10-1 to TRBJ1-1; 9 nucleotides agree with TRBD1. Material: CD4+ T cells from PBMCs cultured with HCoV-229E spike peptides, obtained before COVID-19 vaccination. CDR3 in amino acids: CASCRDRATAEAFF. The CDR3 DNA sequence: TGCGCCTCCTGCAGGGACAGGGCGACGGCTGAAGCTTTCTTT.